This paragraph covers one T cell receptor (beta chain) sequence. Its target is not known. The study assayed 100,000 or so TCR templates per sample. Assay used: immunoSEQ multiplex PCR; TCRdb lists only in-frame clones, some missing. The sample gives about 120,000 clones, about nine tenths of which show up once; under 1.5% is in the top ten. The source of the sample is a study of siplizumab effects on memory and regulatory T cells. Study-level results: Naive T cells looked more diverse than memory cells and looked like major alloresponse contributors. Suppressive function of proliferating Tregs from siplizumab cultures was not confirmed.

Trimming removed 3 bases from V and 5 bases from J; junction bases left unmatched: 6. There are 14 residues in the CDR3. Germline V lookup: CDR1 LGHNA, CDR2 YNFKEQ. The sequenced material came from CD4+ T cells sorted from blood. The TCR was taken from a human donor in good health. The chain combines TRBV4-2 with TRBJ1-1, with TRBD1 matching over 7 bases. CDR3 residues: CASSHPGGGTEAFF. CDR3 DNA: TGTGCCAGCAGCCACCCAGGGGGAGGGACTGAAGCTTTCTTT.